These T cell receptor beta chains were read from a single sample in a study of human T cells and chemical hapten exposure. TCRdb itself ran the RACE reads through MiXCR, one entry per CDR3 protein. In the table there are a few hundred thousand distinct CDR3 sequences, about 4.8% of which are singletons. The source material was whole blood, sampled in connection with sensitization to the hapten diphenylcyclopropenone (DPC). These receptor sequences come from a woman between 50 and 59 years old with alopecia areata. Some clones in this sample may be carry-over from other donors' samples. The CDR3 runs from the conserved cysteine through the conserved F or W. A D gene is named only where the DNA matches it firmly. Clone size, where shown, is once, few, many, or a class for clones that have expanded.

D gene	clone size	CDR3 length	V gene	J gene	CDR3 protein	CDR3 DNA
-	many	14	TRBV27	TRBJ2-7	CASSLSSLGYEQYF	TGTGCCAGCAGTTTATCTTCCCTGGGCTACGAGCAGTACTTC
-	many	12	TRBV24-1	TRBJ1-2	CATSDSRYGYTF	TGTGCCACCAGTGACTCCCGATATGGCTACACCTTC
TRBD1	many	16	TRBV6-2/TRBV6-3	TRBJ2-4	CASSPRTGGAKNIQYF	TGTGCCAGCAGCCCCAGGACAGGCGGGGCCAAAAACATTCAGTACTTC
-	-	12	TRBV20-1	TRBJ2-7	CSARRGSGEQYF	TGCAGTGCCCGCCGAGGGTCGGGCGAGCAGTACTTC
-	many	15	TRBV6-2/TRBV6-3	TRBJ2-7	CASSFMGITSYEQYF	TGTGCCAGCAGTTTTATGGGCATAACTTCCTACGAGCAGTACTTC
-	-	14	TRBV5-6	TRBJ1-4	CASSPVMDPEKLFF	TGTGCCAGCAGCCCAGTGATGGACCCCGAAAAACTGTTTTTT
-	-	12	TRBV29-1	TRBJ1-4	CSACQGNEKLFF	TGCAGCGCCTGTCAGGGAAATGAAAAACTGTTTTTT
TRBD1	-	16	TRBV14	TRBJ2-6	CASSPDRAPGANVLTF	TGTGCCAGCAGCCCGGACAGGGCTCCTGGGGCCAACGTCCTGACTTTC
TRBD2	-	16	TRBV4-3	TRBJ2-3	CASSQWTSESTDTQYF	TGCGCCAGCAGCCAATGGACTAGCGAGAGCACAGATACGCAGTATTTT
-	-	17	TRBV7-2	TRBJ1-2	CASSLRGGGFSNYGYTF	TGTGCCAGCAGCTTAAGGGGAGGGGGGTTCTCGAACTATGGCTACACCTTC
-	many	11	TRBV5-1	TRBJ2-1	CASSRGNEQFF	TGTGCCAGCAGCCGGGGGAATGAGCAGTTCTTC
-	many	14	TRBV6-1	TRBJ1-6	CASSEGGKNSPLHF	TGTGCCAGCAGTGAAGGGGGGAAGAATTCACCCCTCCACTTT
-	few	15	TRBV20-1	TRBJ1-6	CSARETAYYNSPLHF	TGCAGTGCTAGAGAGACAGCCTACTATAATTCACCCCTCCACTTT
-	many	13	TRBV10-1	TRBJ1-6	CASSAGSGSPLHF	TGCGCCAGCAGTGCCGGGTCCGGTTCACCCCTCCACTTT
-	many	12	TRBV12-3/TRBV12-4	TRBJ2-3	CASRLVKDTQYF	TGTGCCAGCAGGCTGGTGAAAGATACGCAGTATTTT
-	-	15	TRBV7-2	TRBJ2-7	CASSLGTGFSYEQYF	TGTGCCAGCAGCTTAGGGACGGGGTTCTCCTACGAGCAGTACTTC
TRBD1	many	14	TRBV5-1	TRBJ1-6	CASSPDRVNSPLHF	TGCGCCAGCAGCCCGGACAGGGTTAATTCACCCCTCCACTTT
-	few	16	TRBV12-3/TRBV12-4	TRBJ2-6	CASSSQGGSGANVLTF	TGTGCCAGCAGTTCCCAAGGGGGCTCTGGGGCCAACGTCCTGACTTTC
-	few	15	TRBV3-1	TRBJ1-2	CASSQEIAGAYGYTF	TGTGCCAGCAGCCAAGAGATCGCAGGGGCTTATGGCTACACCTTC
-	many	15	TRBV7-2	TRBJ1-1	CASSLSQGTNTEAFF	TGTGCCAGCAGCTTGTCACAGGGCACGAACACTGAAGCTTTCTTT
-	few	17	TRBV6-2/TRBV6-3	TRBJ2-5	CASSSLGKDDYQETQYF	TGTGCCAGCAGTTCCCTTGGGAAGGACGACTACCAAGAGACCCAGTACTTC
TRBD1	-	14	TRBV7-2	TRBJ2-7	CASSPQTGSYEQYF	TGTGCCAGCAGCCCCCAGACAGGGTCGTACGAGCAGTACTTC
TRBD1	many	15	TRBV19	TRBJ1-6	CASSIEDREGAPLHF	TGTGCCAGTAGTATAGAGGACAGGGAAGGCGCACCCCTCCACTTT
-	many	17	TRBV28	TRBJ2-6	CASSLSGGWPGANVLTF	TGTGCCAGCAGTTTATCTGGGGGGTGGCCTGGGGCCAACGTCCTGACTTTC
TRBD1	few	13	TRBV29-1	TRBJ1-5	CSAKTGTNQPQHF	TGCAGCGCCAAGACAGGGACCAATCAGCCCCAGCATTTT
TRBD2	few	15	TRBV28	TRBJ2-5	CASINLAGGGETQYF	TGTGCCAGCATTAATCTAGCGGGAGGGGGGGAGACCCAGTACTTC
-	few	14	TRBV7-2	TRBJ1-2	CASSSLAGSYGYTF	TGTGCCAGCAGCTCCTTGGCAGGGAGCTATGGCTACACCTTC
-	many	12	TRBV29-1	TRBJ2-1	CSVQGSYNEQFF	TGCAGCGTACAGGGTTCCTACAATGAGCAGTTCTTC
-	many	13	TRBV30	TRBJ2-1	CAWSKGTDNEQFF	TGTGCCTGGAGTAAGGGAACCGACAATGAGCAGTTCTTC
-	-	15	TRBV24-1	TRBJ2-6	CATTPGDSGANVLTF	TGTGCCACCACTCCGGGGGATTCTGGGGCCAACGTCCTGACTTTC
-	many	13	TRBV27	TRBJ2-7	CASSHPGGDEQYF	TGTGCCAGCAGTCACCCCGGCGGAGACGAGCAGTACTTC
TRBD1	many	15	TRBV6-6	TRBJ1-2	CASSRGQGVDYGYTF	TGTGCCAGCAGTAGAGGACAGGGGGTCGACTATGGCTACACCTTC
-	many	13	TRBV29-1	TRBJ2-3	CSVPAGFTDTQYF	TGCAGCGTCCCAGCGGGTTTCACAGATACGCAGTATTTT
TRBD1	many	13	TRBV30	TRBJ1-5	CAWAGQSNQPQHF	TGTGCCTGGGCGGGACAGTCCAATCAGCCCCAGCATTTT
-	few	12	TRBV12-3/TRBV12-4	TRBJ2-1	CASSALRNEQFF	TGTGCCAGCAGCGCTCTTCGCAATGAGCAGTTCTTC
-	many	16	TRBV21-1	TRBJ1-6	CASSLRRGAQNSPLHF	TGTGCCAGCAGCCTCCGCCGGGGGGCTCAAAATTCACCCCTCCACTTT
TRBD1	many	14	TRBV3-1	TRBJ1-3	CASRGTASGNTIYF	TGTGCCAGCAGGGGGACAGCCTCTGGAAACACCATATATTTT
-	many	15	TRBV6-5	TRBJ2-3	CASSYRGAGTDTQYF	TGTGCCAGCAGTTACAGGGGGGCCGGCACAGATACGCAGTATTTT
-	many	17	TRBV6-6	TRBJ1-1	CASRSTVGLGMNTEAFF	TGTGCCAGCAGATCGACAGTGGGACTTGGGATGAACACTGAAGCTTTCTTT
-	many	15	TRBV9	TRBJ2-7	CASSVGAAVSYEQYF	TGTGCCAGCAGCGTAGGGGCGGCAGTCTCCTACGAGCAGTACTTC
TRBD1	few	14	TRBV27	TRBJ2-3	CASSATGGLDTQYF	TGTGCCAGCAGTGCGACAGGGGGCTTAGATACGCAGTATTTT
-	-	15	TRBV20-1	TRBJ2-3	CSWVKRASSTDTQYF	TGCAGTTGGGTAAAGCGGGCATCTAGCACAGATACGCAGTATTTT
-	many	15	TRBV6-2/TRBV6-3	TRBJ2-7	CASNLRPGGSYEQYF	TGTGCCAGCAACCTAAGACCAGGTGGTTCCTACGAGCAGTACTTC
-	many	15	TRBV27	TRBJ1-6	CASSPRQVYNSPLHF	TGTGCCAGCAGTCCGAGACAGGTCTATAATTCACCCCTCCACTTT
-	few	14	TRBV5-6	TRBJ2-7	CASSKADPPSEQYF	TGTGCCAGCAGCAAAGCGGACCCACCGAGCGAGCAGTACTTC